This TCR beta chain is from a study of Ad26.COV2.S vaccination and SARS-CoV-2 variants. Germline V CDR1 and CDR2: SNHLY, FYNNEI. This CDR3 contains 12 residues. V was clipped by 8 bases and J by 2 bases, with 7 bases between them. Sequencing used immunoSEQ multiplex PCR; TCRdb keeps in-frame clones, though not all of them. The sample contains some 350,000 clones, roughly nine tenths of which appear only once. The chain has TRBV2 and TRBJ1-5; unclear D gene. The material sequenced was peripheral blood, taken after recovery from COVID-19. This clonotype was obtained from a human donor who had recovered from COVID-19. In DNA form, the CDR3 reads TGTGCCAGCGCGGCAGGCAATCAGCCCCAGCATTTT. Its protein product is CASAAGNQPQHF.